Described below is a single T cell receptor (beta chain) sequence and its context. Its antigen is unidentified. Germline CDR1 SGHTA, CDR2 FQGNSA. The CDR3 spans 17 residues. With 2 bases removed from V and 0 bases from J, the gap between germline ends came to 14 bases. The data are from a study of cytomegalovirus exposure and HLA in healthy donors. Looking at the study overall: Assignment to the Caucasian-associated ancestry cluster applied to more than 75% of the approximately 390 genotyped donors. Study-wide points: Reports described diagnosis of cytomegalovirus status by the classifier as highly specific and sensitive.

PCR employed 60 Vbeta and 13 Jbeta primers. Authors' methods: The authors later counted roughly 76 million unique TCR beta chains, approximately 10 million of them shared. TCRdb's copy holds only in-frame clones and misses some; the assay was immunoSEQ multiplex PCR. V and J calls and clone size are given by that table; D and trimming were obtained from the DNA. This repertoire shows 140,000 to 150,000 clones, about 73% found once; its top ten account for roughly 2%. The sequence derives from a woman aged 55-69 years in good health and CMV-seropositive. The chain recombines TRBV7-2 with TRBJ1-3; D is unresolved. The sequenced sample consisted of PBMCs. This chain's CDR3 is CASSLIPTRLSGNTIYF. The CDR3, as DNA: TGTGCCAGCAGCTTAATCCCGACGCGACTCTCTGGAAACACCATATATTTT.